This TCR beta chain came from a study of blood T cell repertoires in COVID-19. On the study more broadly: Acute-phase and convalescent COVID-19 samples originated in the United States, Italy and Spain.

V was shortened by 5 bases and J by 4 bases, with 11 bases between the two germline ends. Germline lookup yields CDR1 SGHAT and CDR2 FQNNGV. The CDR3 extends over 13 amino acids. Study processing details: Amplified reference gene primers provided the basis for estimating nucleated cell counts. The assay was immunoSEQ multiplex PCR, and TCRdb's table has in-frame clones only and misses some. V, J and clone size reflect that table, while D and trimming were determined from the DNA. In the table there are some 260,000 clones, around 80% of which are singletons. The receptor comes from a man aged 30-40 years with acute COVID-19. What was sequenced was PBMCs or T cells enriched from blood (not recorded which). V gene TRBV11-2 combines with J gene TRBJ1-2; D is unresolved. In nucleotides, the CDR3 is TGTGCCAGCAGCCCGCCCGGGTTCTATGGCTACACCTTC. This encodes CASSPPGFYGYTF.